Below, 18 T cell receptor beta chains from the same sample are listed, as sequenced in a study of persistence of HIV-infected CD4 T cells. No antigen has been identified for these receptors. The stimulus was lysate of CMV-infected fibroblasts, around 9.3 ug/mL. Sorted nonresponding memory CD4+ T cells were CD40L-negative, CD69-negative, CD45RO-high. Sequencing used immunoSEQ version 4 in survey mode. Using immunoSEQ multiplex PCR, the repertoire was profiled, and TCRdb retains in-frame clones only, with some absent. The sample lists 40,000 to 55,000 clones, 70% to 80% occurring once. Source: CD4+ T cells sorted from PBMCs after approximately 19-hour stimulation, taken from a patient who received antiretroviral therapy. These receptors were collected from an adult man with HIV who was CMV-seropositive.

This chain links TRBV13 with TRBJ2-2, with 10 nucleotides matching TRBD2. CDR1 is PRHDT, CDR2 FYEKMQ, per germline (reference sequence). Germline trimming cut 5 bases from V and 5 bases from J; bases unmatched to any gene: 5. There are 15 residues in the CDR3. The CDR3 protein is CASSRWTSGTGELFF. The CDR3 DNA reads as TGTGCCAGCAGCCGGTGGACTAGCGGAACCGGGGAGCTGTTTTTT.

The chain employs TRBV18 and TRBJ2-5; weak D call: TRBD1 (6 bases). CDR3 size: 14 residues. The V and J ends lost 0 bases and 7 bases respectively, with 12 bases between them. Germline CDR1 KGHSH, CDR2 LQKENI. For the CDR3, the DNA is TGTGCCAGCTCACCACCGGCAGGGGTGGTGACCCAGTACTTC. This sequence encodes CASSPPAGVVTQYF.

This clone has more than one count but fewer than ten. The chain is built from TRBV6-6 and TRBJ1-1, with 7 nucleotides matching TRBD1. The CDR3 extends over 17 amino acids. V was clipped by 5 bases and J by 2 bases; unmatched bases: 14. Per germline, CDR1 MNHNY and CDR2 SVGAGI (reference sequence). DNA for the CDR3: TGTGCCAGCAGTCCGACCCAGGGGGGAGTCTTCAACACTGAAGCTTTCTTT. Protein sequence: CASSPTQGGVFNTEAFF.

J is TRBJ2-2 and V is TRBV7-9; the D is unclear. This CDR3 contains 14 residues. Trimming removed 6 bases at V and 7 bases at J, with 15 bases between. Germline V CDR1 and CDR2: SEHNR, FQNEAQ (reference sequence). CDR3 sequence reads: CASSRAELVGELFF. Written as DNA, the CDR3 is TGTGCCAGCAGTCGGGCAGAGTTGGTCGGGGAGCTGTTTTTT.

This rearrangement joins TRBV10-2 to TRBJ2-3; 13 bases agree with TRBD2. V shed 10 bases, J shed 9 bases, and the junction held 7 bases outside the gene matches. The CDR3 spans 13 residues. In germline, CDR1 is WSHSY, CDR2 SAAADI. CDR3 residues: CAIGLAGDRTQYF. The CDR3 coding sequence is TGCGCCATCGGACTAGCGGGGGACAGAACGCAGTATTTT.

This chain uses TRBV28 with TRBJ1-1, with a possible D match to TRBD1 (5 bases). With 8 bases removed from V and 4 bases from J, the gap between germline ends came to 14 bases. The germline gives CDR1 MDHEN, CDR2 SYDVKM. The CDR3 has 13 amino acids. CDR3 residues: CASRRREGTEAFF. CDR3 sequence (DNA): TGTGCCAGCCGCCGCAGGGAGGGCACTGAAGCTTTCTTT.

This chain joins TRBV7-9 and TRBJ2-7; D unresolved. Germline loops: CDR1 SEHNR, CDR2 FQNEAQ (reference sequence). Trimming pared 5 bases from V and 2 bases from J, leaving 19 bases between. The CDR3 consists of 16 residues. CDR3 in DNA: TGTGCCAGCAGCCCCCCAACGGCGGCCCGGGCCTACGAGCAGTACTTC. It translates to CASSPPTAARAYEQYF.

The chain combines TRBV10-2 with TRBJ1-2, with D tentatively TRBD1 (6 bases). With 0 bases removed from V and 5 bases from J, the gap between germline ends came to 10 bases. The germline V gene encodes CDR1 WSHSY and CDR2 SAAADI. CDR3 length: 14 residues. The chain's CDR3 is CASSESRGPYGYTF. For the CDR3, the DNA is TGCGCCAGCAGTGAGTCTCGGGGGCCTTATGGCTACACCTTC.

This chain uses TRBV28 with TRBJ2-2; D tentatively fits TRBD1 or TRBD2 (5 bases each). V lost 3 bases and J lost 1, with 18 bases in between. Germline CDR1 MDHEN, CDR2 SYDVKM. The CDR3 is 18 amino acids. The CDR3, as DNA: TGTGCCAGCAGTTTCCTCCGCTCGGGGCAGGGGAACACCGGGGAGCTGTTTTTT. Encoded protein: CASSFLRSGQGNTGELFF.

The CDR3 here is CATSRGLADHTGELFF. CDR3 DNA sequence: TGTGCCACCAGCAGAGGACTAGCAGACCACACCGGGGAGCTGTTTTTT. The chain carries TRBV15 and TRBJ2-2; 7 bases are shared with TRBD2. This CDR3 contains 16 residues. The V gene end was trimmed by 1 base and the J gene end by 3 bases; junction bases not matched to a gene: 5. Germline V lookup: CDR1 LNHNV, CDR2 YYDKDF (reference sequence).

The chain couples TRBV4-1 to TRBJ1-2; TRBD1 matches 9 bases. Losses at the gene ends were 0 bases for V and 5 bases for J; bases not matched to a gene: 1. The CDR3 contains 14 residues. Germline CDR1 and CDR2: MGHRA and YSYEKL. The CDR3 nucleotides read TGCGCCAGCAGCCAAGAAGGGACAGGGTATGGCTACACCTTC. Encoded protein: CASSQEGTGYGYTF.

This clone was seen once. The genes are TRBV29-1 and TRBJ2-1; D unresolved. In germline, CDR1 is SQVTM, CDR2 ANQGSEA. The ends were cut back, 2 bases at V and 5 bases at J, with 1 base in the middle. This CDR3 has 10 amino acids. The CDR3 here is CSVENNEQFF. CDR3 bases: TGCAGCGTTGAAAACAATGAGCAGTTCTTC.

This clone occurred a few times. V gene TRBV18 combines with J gene TRBJ2-6; a possible D gene is TRBD2 (5 bases). Looked up from germline, CDR1 is KGHSH and CDR2 is LQKENI. Trimming took 6 bases from V and 2 from J, leaving 14 bases between them. CDR3 length equals 16 residues. The CDR3 nucleotides read TGTGCCAGCTCCCGAAGCCGGGGAACTGGGGCCAACGTCCTGACTTTC. Protein: CASSRSRGTGANVLTF. Complete variable domain (other parts from reference TRBV18 and TRBJ2-6): NAGVMQNPRHLVRRRGQEARLRCSPMKGHSHVYWYRQLPEEGLKFMVYLQKENIIDESGMPKERFSAEFPKEGPSILRIQQVVRGDSAAYFCASSRSRGTGANVLTFGAGSRLTVL.

The DNA of the CDR3 is TGCAGCGTTACTTTCCGACAGGGGCCTCAAGAGACCCAGTACTTC. Its protein is CSVTFRQGPQETQYF. This sequence joins TRBV29-1 and TRBJ2-5; the match to TRBD1 covers 8 bases. This CDR3 comprises 15 residues. Losses at the gene ends were 5 bases for V and 2 bases for J; bases not matched to a gene: 10. The germline CDR1 and CDR2 sequences are SQVTM and ANQGSEA.

The V call is TRBV19, the J call TRBJ2-2; a weak D match, TRBD1 (6 bases). The CDR3 has 15 residues. Trimming took off 6 bases at V and 4 bases at J, with 15 bases between the two ends. Germline CDR1 LNHDA, CDR2 SQIVND (reference sequence). The CDR3 DNA follows: TGTGCCAGTAGGATCGGTTCACAGGGCACCGGGGAGCTGTTTTTT. Protein: CASRIGSQGTGELFF.

This chain links TRBV29-1 with TRBJ2-5, with TRBD1 identical over 7 bases. With 6 bases clipped from V and 2 bases from J, the junction kept 3 bases outside the gene matches. The CDR3 loop spans 12 amino acids. Germline CDR1 is SQVTM and CDR2 is ANQGSEA. For the CDR3, the DNA is TGCAGCGTCTTGACAGGGCAAGAGACCCAGTACTTC. It encodes CSVLTGQETQYF.

V is TRBV6-4 and J is TRBJ2-3; no clear D. CDR3 size: 16 residues. The germline gives CDR1 MRHNA, CDR2 SNTAGT. V dropped 0 bases and J dropped 8 bases, with 18 bases sitting between them. As DNA, the CDR3 is TGTGCCAGCAGTGACTCGATCCCCCCCCACCCACGTACGCAGTATTTT. Its translation is CASSDSIPPHPRTQYF.

To note about this clone: A junction boundary mismatches the germline segment, possibly from a read error. The V and J genes are TRBV4-1 and TRBJ2-7; D unresolved. Germline V CDR1 and CDR2: MGHRA, YSYEKL. There are 13 residues in the CDR3. The DNA for the CDR3 is TGCGCCAGCAGCCAAGATCTTGACGTTCCGGAATCCTTC. This translates into CASSQDLDVPESF.